Listed below are T cell receptor beta chains from one sample, sequenced in a study of blood T cell repertoires in COVID-19. The repertoire was sequenced with immunoSEQ multiplex PCR; TCRdb's copy has only in-frame clones and lacks some. The sample yields some 270,000 clones, 89% seen once. The material sequenced was peripheral blood. These receptors all come from a man in his forties or fifties with acute or convalescent COVID-19. CDR3s include the opening cysteine and the closing phenylalanine or tryptophan. Clone size is stated in some rows and not others, as once, few, many or a class when expanded.

CDR3 protein	V gene	clone size
CSVAGGGTEAFF	TRBV29-1	-
CASRRRTGSGNTIYF	TRBV2	-
CASSRGGGGAGYYEQYF	TRBV5-4	-
CASSNRVSDEKLFF	TRBV7-9	-
CASSAGGSGANVLTF	TRBV3-1/TRBV3-2	-
CASIAGTSYEQYF	TRBV2	-
CASRGGISGNTIYF	TRBV6-5	few
CASGQGLNSPLHF	TRBV19	-
CASSERTATNEKLFF	TRBV6-1	-
CASSDGAGAYEQYF	TRBV2	-
CASSLSYTDTQYF	TRBV7-2	-
CASSPGTDGNTIYF	TRBV5-1	-
CASSLGLAYLGYTF	TRBV7-9	many
CASSRQGSGYTF	TRBV6-2/TRBV6-3	-
CASNVGALGNQPQHF	TRBV19	-
CASSHDTNTEAFF	TRBV3-1/TRBV3-2	-
CASSLGVGSANSPLHF	TRBV5-6	-
CASSPAGTVNEQYF	TRBV7-9	-
CASSSLRGSGNTIYF	TRBV11-2	few
CASIRQGRYGYTF	TRBV6-5	-
CASSLGQMNQPQHF	TRBV7-6	-
CASSFTGLDTQYF	TRBV27	-
CSARSGHEQYF	TRBV20-1	few
CASSTGGWTDTQYF	TRBV6-5	-
CASSPRGIYNEQFF	TRBV7-3	-
CASSPDTEAFF	TRBV7-8	-
CASNLWDRAVNTEAFF	TRBV7-9	once
CASSRGTGDKNIQYF	TRBV21-1	-
CASSASRNYGYTF	TRBV9	-
CASSQVGGAGGTGELFF	TRBV3-1/TRBV3-2	-
CASTRRTGETQYF	TRBV25-1	few
CASTPGKLPRYGYTF	TRBV27	once
CAWSRDTRNQPQHF	TRBV30	-
CSVLGTGINEKLFF	TRBV29-1	-
CASSDELGGTPPIGQFF	TRBV6-4	-
CASSLSPYSDEKLFF	TRBV19	-